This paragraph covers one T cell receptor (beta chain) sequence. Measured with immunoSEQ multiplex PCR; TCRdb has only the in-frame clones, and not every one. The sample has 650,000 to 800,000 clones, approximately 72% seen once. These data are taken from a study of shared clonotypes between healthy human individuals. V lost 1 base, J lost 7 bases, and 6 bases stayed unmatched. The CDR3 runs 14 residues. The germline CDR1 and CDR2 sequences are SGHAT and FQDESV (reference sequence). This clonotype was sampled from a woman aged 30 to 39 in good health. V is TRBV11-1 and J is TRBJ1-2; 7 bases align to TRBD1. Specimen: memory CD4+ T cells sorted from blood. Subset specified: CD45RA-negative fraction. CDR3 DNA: TGTGCCAGCAGCTTAGTTGGAGGGGGCTCTGGCTACACCTTC. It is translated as CASSLVGGGSGYTF.